Presented here are 20 T cell receptor beta chains from one specimen sequenced in a study of CD8 T cells in Susac syndrome. An input of about 0.5 to 1 ug of RNA was subjected to reverse transcription using random hexamers. TCRdb recomputed calls from the immunoSEQ multiplex PCR reads with MiXCR, one row per CDR3 protein. Here the sample spans about 160,000 distinct CDR3 sequences, about 92% being singletons. Sequenced material: CD4+ T cells from PBMCs. Receptors originate from a human donor in good health.

V gene TRBV2 combines with J gene TRBJ2-3; D ambiguous. Germline V CDR1 and CDR2: SNHLY, FYNNEI. V was clipped by 6 bases and J by 2 bases, with 6 bases between them. This CDR3 comprises 12 residues. CDR3 sequence (DNA): TGTGCCAGCAGACAGCCCACAGATACGCAGTATTTT. As protein: CASRQPTDTQYF.

V and J are TRBV20-1 and TRBJ1-1; TRBD1 might be the D (6 bases). Trimming stripped 3 bases from V and 7 bases from J, with 9 bases between. Germline V gene sequence: CDR1 DFQATT, CDR2 SNEGSKA (reference sequence). This CDR3 spans 11 amino acids. CDR3 residues: CSASQGIEAFF. The CDR3 nucleotides are TGCAGTGCTAGCCAGGGGATTGAAGCTTTCTTT.

The chain recombines TRBV4-2 with TRBJ1-1; D is possibly TRBD1 (6 bases). CDR1 LGHNA and CDR2 YNFKEQ come from the germline V gene. This CDR3 has 15 amino acids. V lost 0 bases and J lost 3, with 11 bases in between. The CDR3: CASSQDPHRDTEAFF. The CDR3, as DNA: TGTGCCAGCAGCCAAGATCCCCACAGGGACACTGAAGCTTTCTTT.

The chain combines TRBV5-4 with TRBJ2-7; D remains unclear. The V gene lost 2 bases and the J gene lost 7 bases, with 16 bases spanning the gap. This CDR3 region has 14 residues. CDR1 and CDR2 from the germline V gene are SGHNT and YYREEE (reference sequence). The CDR3 protein is CASSFDFTLGEQYF. CDR3 nucleotide sequence: TGTGCCAGCAGCTTCGACTTCACCCTAGGGGAGCAGTACTTC.

The J gene is TRBJ1-2, the V gene TRBV3-1, with D uncertain. Germline V gives CDR1 LGHDT, CDR2 YNNKEL (reference sequence). The ends were cut back, 6 bases at V and 8 bases at J, with 16 bases in the middle. The CDR3 has 13 amino acids. The CDR3 DNA reads TGTGCCAGCAGTGCCTTATTACAGAACGGCTACACCTTC. Protein product: CASSALLQNGYTF.

This sequence joins TRBV7-2 and TRBJ2-5, with D perhaps assigned TRBD1 or TRBD2 (5 bases each). V dropped 4 bases and J dropped 1 base, with 10 bases sitting between them. The CDR3 length is 14 residues. The germline gives CDR1 SGHTA, CDR2 FQGNSA. CDR3 protein: CASSWPGRQETQYF. In DNA, the CDR3 is TGTGCCAGCAGCTGGCCGGGGCGCCAAGAGACCCAGTACTTC. Based on the CDR3 plus reference TRBV7-2 and TRBJ2-5, the full variable domain is GAGVSQSPSNKVTEKGKDVELRCDPISGHTALYWYRQSLGQGLEFLIYFQGNSAPDKSGLPSDRFSAERTGGSVSTLTIQRTQQEDSAVYLCASSWPGRQETQYFGPGTRLLVL.

This chain uses TRBV5-1 with TRBJ2-1; the match to TRBD2 covers 7 bases. Per germline, CDR1 SGHRS and CDR2 YFSETQ. J was trimmed by 4 bases and V by 4 bases; bases with no gene match: 11. CDR3 length: 16 amino acids. The CDR3 sequence is CASSPPLATLYNEQFF. The CDR3 coding sequence is TGCGCCAGCAGCCCCCCACTAGCGACCCTTTACAATGAGCAGTTCTTC.

A single count supports this clonotype. CDR3 in amino acids: CASTLRGTSNQPQHF. CDR3 in DNA: TGTGCCAGTACCCTAAGGGGGACTAGCAATCAGCCCCAGCATTTT. The V call is TRBV19, the J call TRBJ1-5, with D perhaps matching TRBD1 (6 bases). V was trimmed by 7 bases and J by 0 bases, leaving 13 bases between them. The germline V gene encodes CDR1 LNHDA and CDR2 SQIVND (reference sequence). The CDR3 totals 15 residues.

This clonotype was seen more than once but under ten times. The chain has TRBV7-9 and TRBJ2-2; 9 bases map to TRBD1. V was clipped by 3 bases and J by 7 bases; unmatched bases: 0. This CDR3 spans 13 amino acids. CDR1 is SEHNR, CDR2 FQNEAQ, per germline (reference sequence). The CDR3 coding sequence is TGTGCCAGCAGCTTGGACAGGGGCGGGGAGCTGTTTTTT. This sequence encodes CASSLDRGGELFF.

This sequence joins TRBV28 and TRBJ2-2, with 9 bases identical to TRBD1. With V trimmed by 5 bases and J by 7 bases, 8 bases remained unmatched. The CDR3 extends over 15 amino acids. Germline V gene data show CDR1 as MDHEN and CDR2 as SYDVKM. As DNA, the CDR3 is TGTGCCAGCAGTCCCCCCGGGACAGGGCACGGGGAGCTGTTTTTT. Protein product: CASSPPGTGHGELFF.

V usage is TRBV7-2 and J usage is TRBJ2-5; TRBD2 matches at 12 bases. CDR3 size: 15 residues. With V trimmed by 5 bases and J by 4 bases, 5 bases remained unmatched. Germline V gene sequence: CDR1 SGHTA, CDR2 FQGNSA. CDR3 DNA: TGTGCCAGCAGCCCCCAACTAGCGGGAGGAGAGACCCAGTACTTC. Its protein product is CASSPQLAGGETQYF.

The J gene is TRBJ2-2, the V gene TRBV5-1, with D uncertain. The CDR3 runs to 11 residues. V gave up 4 bases and J gave up 6 bases, with 4 bases separating them. Germline lookup yields CDR1 SGHRS and CDR2 YFSETQ. In DNA form, the CDR3 reads TGCGCCAGCAGCGATCCCGGGGAGCTGTTTTTT. Translation gives CASSDPGELFF.

The genes are TRBV3-1 and TRBJ2-3, with TRBD2 matching over 14 bases. Trimming cost V 4 bases and J 1 base; bases outside gene matches: 7. CDR1 and CDR2 from the germline V gene are LGHDT and YNNKEL (reference sequence). The CDR3 has 18 amino acids. The CDR3 here is CASSLRTSGRPGTDTQYF. The CDR3 DNA is TGTGCCAGCAGCCTCCGGACTAGCGGGAGGCCCGGCACAGATACGCAGTATTTT.

The rearrangement links TRBV5-1 to TRBJ2-1, with TRBD1 as a possible D gene (5 bases). V was clipped by 4 bases and J by 3 bases, with 23 bases between them. CDR3 length: 18 amino acids. Germline V lookup: CDR1 SGHRS, CDR2 YFSETQ. The CDR3 loop is CASSRSPGLRRGYNEQFF. The CDR3 DNA reads as TGCGCCAGCAGCCGGTCACCTGGCCTTAGAAGGGGCTACAATGAGCAGTTCTTC.

The V gene is TRBV6-5, the J gene TRBJ2-3; TRBD2 matches at 9 bases. The V gene's germline CDR1 is MNHEY and CDR2 SVGAGI. The CDR3 covers 16 residues. J was trimmed by 1 base and V by 2 bases; bases with no gene match: 4. CDR3: CASSYGSSGGTDTQYF. The CDR3 DNA reads TGTGCCAGCAGTTACGGTTCTAGCGGGGGCACAGATACGCAGTATTTT.

The rearrangement links TRBV6-1 to TRBJ2-2; D not resolved. V was cut by 7 bases and J by 1 base, with 10 bases left in between. CDR3 size: 14 residues. Germline-derived CDR1 and CDR2 are MNHNS and SASEGT. This CDR3 is CASMRTVNTGELFF. CDR3 DNA: TGTGCCAGCATGCGGACGGTGAACACCGGGGAGCTGTTTTTT.

The chain is built from TRBV4-1 and TRBJ2-6, with 7 bases matching TRBD2. The CDR3 runs to 16 residues. Germline V gene lookup returns CDR1 MGHRA and CDR2 YSYEKL. After removal of 3 bases from V and 4 bases from J, the junction contained 6 bases not matched to a gene. The CDR3, as DNA: TGCGCCAGCAGCCAGGGGGGGGGATCCGGGGCCAACGTCCTGACTTTC. It specifies CASSQGGGSGANVLTF.

The chain joins TRBV12-5 to TRBJ1-1; 10 positions agree with TRBD1. The CDR3 contains 17 residues. Trimming cost V 6 bases and J 2 bases; bases outside gene matches: 12. Germline loops: CDR1 LGHNT, CDR2 FRNRAP. CDR3 nucleotides: TGTGCTAGTGGGGGACCCGATAGGGACAGGGGAAACACTGAAGCTTTCTTT. Its protein is CASGGPDRDRGNTEAFF.

The count of this clonotype is one. The J gene is TRBJ2-1, the V gene TRBV5-3, with D perhaps matching TRBD1 or TRBD2 (5 bases each). TRBV5-3 is treated as an ORF (open reading frame) with a function not yet certain. The CDR3 is made up of 16 amino acids. V lost 0 bases and J lost 3, with 13 bases in between. The CDR3 DNA sequence: TGTGCCAGAAGCTTGGCCAGGGTAGCGAACTACAATGAGCAGTTCTTC. Protein sequence: CARSLARVANYNEQFF.

Remarks on this clonotype: Likely a read error: the CDR3 ends without its conserved phenylalanine or tryptophan. The J gene is TRBJ1-1, the V gene TRBV18; 7 bases are shared with TRBD1. Per germline, CDR1 KGHSH and CDR2 LQKENI. The J segment lost 3 bases and the V segment lost 3 bases, leaving 4 bases of the junction unmatched. This CDR3 spans 14 amino acids. CDR3 residues: CASSPTGRDTEAFL. For the CDR3, the DNA is TGTGCCAGCTCACCGACAGGGAGGGACACTGAAGCTTTCCTT.